This TCR beta chain stems from a study of cytomegalovirus exposure and HLA in healthy donors. Sequencing was performed with immunoSEQ multiplex PCR; in TCRdb, only in-frame clones are kept and a portion is missing. The sample has approximately 230,000 clones, about 90% seen once. The CDR3 has 16 amino acids. In germline, CDR1 is MNHEY, CDR2 SVGAGI. The ends were cut back, 2 bases at V and 0 bases at J, with 13 bases in the middle. V and J are TRBV6-5 and TRBJ1-1; no reliable D call. The sample comprised PBMCs. The sequence was obtained from a man aged 18 to 30 in good health and CMV-seropositive. Written as DNA, the CDR3 is TGTGCCAGCAGTTACCTTAGTCCGGGCCTGAACACTGAAGCTTTCTTT. Its translation: CASSYLSPGLNTEAFF.